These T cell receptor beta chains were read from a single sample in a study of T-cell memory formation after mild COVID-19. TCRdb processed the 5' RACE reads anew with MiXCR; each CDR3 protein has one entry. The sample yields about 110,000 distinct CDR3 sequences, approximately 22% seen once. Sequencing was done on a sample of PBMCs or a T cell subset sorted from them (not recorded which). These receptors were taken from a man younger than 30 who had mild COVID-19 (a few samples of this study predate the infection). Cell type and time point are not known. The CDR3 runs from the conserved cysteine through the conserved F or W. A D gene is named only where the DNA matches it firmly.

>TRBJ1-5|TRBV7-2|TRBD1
CASSSGTGNQPQHF
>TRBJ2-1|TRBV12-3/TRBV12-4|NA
CASSMRTAKYNEQFF
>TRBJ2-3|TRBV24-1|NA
CATSDFSTDTQYF
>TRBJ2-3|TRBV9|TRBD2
CASQPPTSGGPRTQYF
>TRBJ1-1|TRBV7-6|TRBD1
CASSLSQGYTEALF
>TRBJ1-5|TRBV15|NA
CATSGSLFSNQPQHF
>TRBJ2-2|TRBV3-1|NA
CASSHGQISNTGELFF
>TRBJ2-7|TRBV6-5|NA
CASSKDGDIEQYF
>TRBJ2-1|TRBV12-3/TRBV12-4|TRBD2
CASSPAGGNEQFF
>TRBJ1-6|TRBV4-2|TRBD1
CASSQEGTVNSPLHF
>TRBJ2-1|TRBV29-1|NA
CSVVLQGHEQFF
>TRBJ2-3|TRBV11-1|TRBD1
CASSSWDRSTDTQYF
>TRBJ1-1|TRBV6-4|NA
CASSDSRTGTGFGTFF
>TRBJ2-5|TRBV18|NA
CASSPDLRETQYF
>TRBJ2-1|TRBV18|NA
CASNHLVGTEYNEQFF
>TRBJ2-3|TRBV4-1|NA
CASSHRTPGRPTDTQYF
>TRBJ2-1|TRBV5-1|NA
CASSLGLSSYNEQFF
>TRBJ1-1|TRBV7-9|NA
CAVWRTEAFF
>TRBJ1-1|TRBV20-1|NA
CSARGRGAEAFF
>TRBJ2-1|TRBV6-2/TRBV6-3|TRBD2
CASSWLAGGWNEQFF
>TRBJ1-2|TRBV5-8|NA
CASSLRTGGYTF
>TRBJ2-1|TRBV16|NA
CASSQYTSFNEQFF
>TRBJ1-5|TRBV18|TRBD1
CASSSWTGDSNQPQHF
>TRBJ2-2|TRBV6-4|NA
CASSDFAGELFF
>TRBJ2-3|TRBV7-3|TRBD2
CASSLPGGADTQYF
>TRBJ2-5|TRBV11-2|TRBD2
CASSLGPGGQTQYF
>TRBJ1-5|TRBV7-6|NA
CASSLKSGNQPQHF
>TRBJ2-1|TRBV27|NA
CASSLSVRRNEQFF
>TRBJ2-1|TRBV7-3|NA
CASSLRSQGDFDEQFF
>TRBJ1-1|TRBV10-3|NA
CAISEGVDLGEAFF
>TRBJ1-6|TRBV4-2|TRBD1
CASSQDLGQESSPLHF
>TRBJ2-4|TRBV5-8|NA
CASSLLPVLAKNIQYF
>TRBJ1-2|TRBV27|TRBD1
CASSMGQGTNYGYTF
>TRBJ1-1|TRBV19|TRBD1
CASMIGGETEAFF
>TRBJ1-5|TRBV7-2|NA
CASSLGGGTANQPQHF
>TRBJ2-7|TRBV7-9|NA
CASSLRDEEQYF
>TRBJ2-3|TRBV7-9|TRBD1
CASSPGQGAGDTQYF
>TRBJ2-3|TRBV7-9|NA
CASSLNLGGNVDTQYF
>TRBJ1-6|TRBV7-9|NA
CASTGDQNSPLHF